The T cell receptor beta chain described here comes from a study of blood T cell repertoires in COVID-19. On the study more broadly: Whether acute or convalescent, the COVID-19 samples came from the United States, Italy and Spain.

Losses at the gene ends were 2 bases for V and 3 bases for J; bases not matched to a gene: 4. This CDR3 region has 14 residues. Germline V gene sequence: CDR1 MDHEN, CDR2 SYDVKM. Profiling relied on immunoSEQ multiplex PCR, and the TCRdb table lists in-frame clones only, not all of them. The sample carries about 130,000 clones, roughly 91% recorded once. The V and J genes are TRBV28 and TRBJ2-7; TRBD1 matches 7 bases. Sequencing used peripheral blood. This clonotype originated in a man in his fifties with active or convalescent COVID-19. In DNA form, the CDR3 reads TGTGCCAGCAGTTTAACAGGGGACGTCTACGAGCAGTACTTC. Translated: CASSLTGDVYEQYF.